These 7 T cell receptor beta chains originate from one sample sequenced in a study of regulatory T cells in long-lasting Graves disease. The time point denotes: persistent/refractory GD, antithyroid drugs over 5 years with positive TRAb. PBMC RNA served as the TCR library source. Both iRepertoire HTBI primers and Arm-PCR of CDR3 regions were used to build the TCR beta libraries. TCRdb re-called the multiplex PCR reads with MiXCR, one entry per CDR3 protein. The profile shows 650,000 to 700,000 distinct CDR3 sequences, around 32% of them singletons. Sequenced here: peripheral blood mononuclear cells (PBMCs), sampled when the disease was refractory, from a patient treated with antithyroid drugs. The source is a female donor with Graves disease.

CDR3: CATKDVRMNTEAFF. The CDR3 DNA sequence: TGTGCCACCAAGGACGTACGCATGAACACTGAAGCTTTCTTT. V and J are TRBV19 and TRBJ1-1, with D hard to call. Germline values: CDR1 LNHDA, CDR2 SQIVND (reference sequence). V lost 10 bases, J lost 0 bases, and 15 bases lay in between. This CDR3 has 14 residues.

This clonotype was counted ten times or more. The chain couples TRBV2 to TRBJ1-6, with 7 bases fitting TRBD1. From germline, CDR1 is SNHLY and CDR2 FYNNEI. The J segment lost 8 bases and the V segment lost 5 bases, leaving 3 bases of the junction unmatched. The CDR3 runs to 13 residues. The chain's CDR3 is CASSPTGDSPLHF. CDR3 nucleotide sequence: TGTGCCAGCAGTCCCACAGGGGATTCACCCCTCCACTTT.

V usage is TRBV20-1 and J usage is TRBJ2-7; a possible D gene is TRBD2 (6 bases). V dropped 4 bases and J dropped 0 bases, with 16 bases sitting between them. This CDR3 spans 15 amino acids. Germline CDR1 DFQATT, CDR2 SNEGSKA (reference sequence). For the CDR3, the DNA is TGCAGTGCTACCCTTAGCGGCCGAAGCTCCTACGAGCAGTACTTC. As protein: CSATLSGRSSYEQYF.

In its sample, this clonotype was seen a few times. The V and J genes are TRBV4-1 and TRBJ1-2; a weak D match, TRBD1 (5 bases). Germline V gene lookup returns CDR1 MGHRA and CDR2 YSYEKL. V was pared by 0 bases and J by 4 bases, with 12 bases between. The CDR3 totals 15 residues. The CDR3 here is CASSQDRTGGYGYTF. CDR3 nucleotides: TGCGCCAGCAGCCAAGATCGTACGGGGGGCTATGGCTACACCTTC.

V usage is TRBV20-1 and J usage is TRBJ1-6; D not certain. This CDR3 has 12 residues. Trimming stripped 2 bases from V and 7 bases from J, with 6 bases between. CDR1 and CDR2 (germline): DFQATT, SNEGSKA (reference sequence). CDR3 sequence: CSARSGNSPLHF. The CDR3 DNA sequence: TGCAGTGCTAGATCTGGGAATTCACCCCTCCACTTT.

J is TRBJ2-1 and V is TRBV24-1; 8 bases are shared with TRBD1. The CDR3 length is 16 residues. Germline values: CDR1 KGHDR, CDR2 SFDVKD. With 4 bases clipped from V and 0 bases from J, the junction kept 4 bases outside the gene matches. CDR3: CATSDSGTGSYNEQFF. The DNA for the CDR3 is TGTGCCACCAGTGACTCCGGGACAGGCTCCTACAATGAGCAGTTCTTC.

The rearrangement uses TRBV6-1 and TRBJ1-5, with D uncertain. The ends were cut back, 7 bases at V and 2 bases at J, with 18 bases in the middle. The CDR3 has 16 residues. CDR1 is MNHNS and CDR2 is SASEGT in the germline V gene. CDR3: CASNPRGVRGNQPQHF. CDR3 in DNA: TGTGCCAGCAACCCACGCGGGGTCCGGGGCAATCAGCCCCAGCATTTT.